This TCR beta chain appears in the sequencing data of a study of blood T cell repertoires in COVID-19. Study as a whole: From T cells, B-cell-depleted T cells, or PBMCs came the material, which was cDNA or gDNA.

This CDR3 comprises 14 residues. Trimming removed 2 bases from V and 2 bases from J, with 8 bases in between. Germline values: CDR1 SGHDT, CDR2 YYEEEE. As processed by the authors: Reference gene primers were amplified, and this amplification served to estimate nucleated cell counts. Produced via immunoSEQ multiplex PCR; TCRdb's table is partial and in-frame only. D and trimming were read from the DNA, whereas the V and J calls and clone size are those reported in that table. The sample lists about 280,000 clones; more than 75% were seen once. Source material: PBMCs or T cells enriched from blood (not recorded which). The source of this sequence is a woman aged 55-69 years in a cohort exposed to, infected with or recovered from COVID-19 (not recorded which). The rearrangement uses TRBV5-6 and TRBJ1-5; TRBD1 is a possible D gene (5 bases). Written as DNA, the CDR3 is TGTGCCAGCAGCTTTGCGACAGGCAATCAGCCCCAGCATTTT. This sequence encodes CASSFATGNQPQHF.